This TCR beta chain was identified in a study of blood T cell repertoires in COVID-19. Study as a whole: The United States, Italy and Spain were the sources of the acute and convalescent COVID-19 samples. T cells, B-cell-depleted T cells, or PBMCs supplied cDNA or gDNA.

Participants reported their clinical history, and cohort assignment relied on those reports. Original handling: Amplification of reference gene primers was used by the study to estimate nucleated cell counts. Some clones are missing from TCRdb's copy, which holds only in-frame ones; the method was immunoSEQ multiplex PCR. That table furnishes V, J and clone size, whereas the DNA furnished D and trimming. This sample has about 380,000 clones, with approximately 89% found just once. From germline, CDR1 is SQVTM and CDR2 ANQGSEA. Deletions cut 4 bases from V and 1 base from J, with 7 bases between. CDR3 length equals 12 residues.

The J gene is TRBJ1-1, the V gene TRBV29-1, with D unclear. This receptor was identified in a man aged 25-40 years who had recovered from COVID-19. The material sequenced was PBMCs or T cells enriched from blood (not recorded which). CDR3 in DNA: TGCAGCGTTGTGGCGGAGAACACTGAAGCTTTCTTT. It translates to CSVVAENTEAFF.